This TCR beta chain stems from a study of T cells in Graves' hyperthyroidism and ophthalmopathy. Study information: Any treatment followed the collection of peripheral blood at initial diagnosis.

This clonotype was seen at least ten times. Its antigen is undetermined. TCR beta CDR3 region amplification was performed from RNA transcripts. Primed by the HTBI set, a first-round RT-PCR was run on the TCR CDR3. TCRdb re-analysed the multiplex PCR reads in MiXCR, keeping a single row per CDR3 protein. The sample has 270,000 or so distinct CDR3 sequences; less than 30% are singletons. General study points: Expanded thyroid clonotypes (above 0.001) were mostly also found in blood.

Recently diagnosed hyperthyroidism of less than 2 months' duration affected patients aged 18 to 65. The receptor comes from a man between 35 and 55 years old with Graves' hyperthyroidism that later progressed to Graves' ophthalmopathy. Input material: blood.

Here the CDR3 DNA reads TGCAGCGTTGAACTTGGTGATGGCTACACCTTC. Translation: CSVELGDGYTF. The chain combines TRBV29-1 with TRBJ1-2; D gene unclear. The V and J ends lost 2 bases and 6 bases respectively, with 7 bases between them. CDR1 is SQVTM and CDR2 is ANQGSEA in the germline V gene. This CDR3 has 11 residues.